The source of this T cell receptor (beta chain) is a study of cytomegalovirus exposure and HLA in healthy donors. Notes on the study in general: The number of N-insertions in an Asian-associated ancestry cluster was reportedly below the roughly 660-donor mean in a later analysis. It emerged from a later analysis that several of the most significant clusters appeared to be linked to common viral pathogens.

Whereas donors were nominally healthy upon sampling, unrecorded immune exposures were probable. As to this clone: Its antigen is not known.

The study ran its PCR with 60 Vbeta and 13 Jbeta primers. Assay: immunoSEQ multiplex PCR; the TCRdb copy retains only in-frame clones and omits some. The top ten hold about 3.4% of the sample, which has approximately 130,000 clones, about four fifths seen once. This TCR was sampled from a young man in good health and CMV-seronegative. The sample taken for sequencing was PBMCs.

The CDR3 reads CASSQGGDYEQYF. The CDR3 DNA sequence: TGCGCCAGCAGCCAAGGCGGAGACTACGAGCAGTACTTC. This chain links TRBV4-3 with TRBJ2-7, with D unclear. In germline, CDR1 is LGHNA, CDR2 YSLEER. The CDR3 covers 13 residues. The V end lost 1 base, the J end lost 3 bases, and 7 bases lay between the germline ends.